This record concerns one T cell receptor (beta chain) sequence. Its target is not known. Amplification used 60 Vbeta primers and 13 Jbeta primers. This table comes from immunoSEQ multiplex PCR, and its TCRdb copy is limited to in-frame clones, with some not included. This sample has about 90,000 clones; less than 85% occur once, and the top ten carry roughly 2.2%. These data are taken from a study of cytomegalovirus exposure and HLA in healthy donors. Study background: The Caucasian-associated ancestry cluster contained about four fifths of the 300 to 450 genotyped donors. Study conclusions and caveats: In a later analysis, TCR beta V- and J-gene trimming showed a link to a missense DCLRE1C variant.

The germline V gene has CDR1 GTSNPN and CDR2 SVGIG (reference sequence). Trimming removed 5 bases from V and 1 base from J, with 14 bases in between. The CDR3 sequence is 14 residues long. This chain joins TRBV30 and TRBJ1-1, with D maybe TRBD1 (6 bases). Sequenced input: PBMCs. The TCR sequence derives from a man between 18 and 35 years old in good health and CMV-seronegative. The CDR3 is CAWSTGQPNTEAFF. The CDR3 coding sequence is TGTGCCTGGTCAACCGGACAGCCGAACACTGAAGCTTTCTTT.